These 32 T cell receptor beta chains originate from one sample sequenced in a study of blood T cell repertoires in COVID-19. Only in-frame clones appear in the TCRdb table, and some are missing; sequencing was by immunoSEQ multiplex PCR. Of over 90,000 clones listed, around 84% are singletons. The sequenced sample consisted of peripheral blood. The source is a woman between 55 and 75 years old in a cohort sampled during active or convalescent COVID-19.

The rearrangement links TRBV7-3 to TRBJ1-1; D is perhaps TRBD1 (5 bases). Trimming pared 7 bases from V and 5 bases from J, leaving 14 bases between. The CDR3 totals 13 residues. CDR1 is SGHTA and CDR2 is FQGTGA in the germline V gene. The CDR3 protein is CASKEDRGTEAFF. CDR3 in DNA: TGTGCCAGCAAGGAAGACCGGGGGACTGAAGCTTTCTTT.

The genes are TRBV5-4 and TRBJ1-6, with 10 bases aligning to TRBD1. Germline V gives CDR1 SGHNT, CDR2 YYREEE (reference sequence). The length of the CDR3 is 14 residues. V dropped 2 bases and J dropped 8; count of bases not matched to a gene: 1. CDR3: CASSFGTGDSPLHF. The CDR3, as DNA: TGTGCCAGCAGCTTTGGGACAGGGGATTCACCCCTCCACTTT.

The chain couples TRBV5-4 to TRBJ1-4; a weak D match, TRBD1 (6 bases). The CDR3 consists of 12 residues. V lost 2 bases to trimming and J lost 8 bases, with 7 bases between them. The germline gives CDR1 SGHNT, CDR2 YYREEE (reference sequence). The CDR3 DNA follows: TGTGCCAGCAGCTTAACAGGGGAAAAACTGTTTTTT. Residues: CASSLTGEKLFF. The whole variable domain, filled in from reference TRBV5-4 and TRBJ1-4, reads ETGVTQSPTHLIKTRGQQVTLRCSSQSGHNTVSWYQQALGQGPQFIFQYYREEENGRGNFPPRFSGLQFPNYSSELNVNALELDDSALYLCASSLTGEKLFFGSGTQLSVL.

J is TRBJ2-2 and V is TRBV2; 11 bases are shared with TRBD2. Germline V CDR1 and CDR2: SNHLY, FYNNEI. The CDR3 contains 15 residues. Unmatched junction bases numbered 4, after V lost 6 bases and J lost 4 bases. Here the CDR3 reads CASRLLAGATGELFF. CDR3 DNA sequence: TGTGCCAGCAGACTACTAGCGGGGGCCACCGGGGAGCTGTTTTTT.

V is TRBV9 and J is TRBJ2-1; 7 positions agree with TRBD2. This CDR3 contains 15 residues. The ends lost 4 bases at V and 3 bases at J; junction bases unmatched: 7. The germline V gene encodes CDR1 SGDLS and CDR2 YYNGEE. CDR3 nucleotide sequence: TGTGCCAGCAGCCTTACGGGACTATTCTACAATGAGCAGTTCTTC. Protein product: CASSLTGLFYNEQFF.

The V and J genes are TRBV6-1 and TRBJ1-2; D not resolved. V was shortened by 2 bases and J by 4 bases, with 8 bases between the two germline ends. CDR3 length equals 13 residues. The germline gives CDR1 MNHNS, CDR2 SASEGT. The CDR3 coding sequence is TGTGCCAGCAGTGAACAAGAGCTCTATGGCTACACCTTC. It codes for CASSEQELYGYTF.

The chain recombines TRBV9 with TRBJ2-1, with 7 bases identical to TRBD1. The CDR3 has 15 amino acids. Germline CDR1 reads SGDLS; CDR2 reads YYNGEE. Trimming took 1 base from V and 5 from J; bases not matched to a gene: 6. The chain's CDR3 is CASSVRDRSNNEQFF. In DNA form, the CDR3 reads TGTGCCAGCAGCGTACGGGACAGATCGAACAATGAGCAGTTCTTC.

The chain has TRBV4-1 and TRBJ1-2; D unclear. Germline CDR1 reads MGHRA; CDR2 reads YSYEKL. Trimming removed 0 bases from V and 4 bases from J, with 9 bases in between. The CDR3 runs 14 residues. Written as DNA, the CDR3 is TGCGCCAGCAGCCAAGATTTAACAGCCTATGGCTACACCTTC. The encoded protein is CASSQDLTAYGYTF.

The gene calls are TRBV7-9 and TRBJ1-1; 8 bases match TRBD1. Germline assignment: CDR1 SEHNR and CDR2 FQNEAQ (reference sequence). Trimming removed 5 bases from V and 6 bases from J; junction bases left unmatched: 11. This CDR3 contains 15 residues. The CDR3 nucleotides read TGTGCCAGCAGCCTATTCTCGACAGGGGCGTCTGAAGCTTTCTTT. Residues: CASSLFSTGASEAFF. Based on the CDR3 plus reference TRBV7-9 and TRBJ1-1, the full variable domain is DTGVSQNPRHKITKRGQNVTFRCDPISEHNRLYWYRQTLGQGPEFLTYFQNEAQLEKSRLLSDRFSAERPKGSFSTLEIQRTEQGDSAMYLCASSLFSTGASEAFFGQGTRLTVV.

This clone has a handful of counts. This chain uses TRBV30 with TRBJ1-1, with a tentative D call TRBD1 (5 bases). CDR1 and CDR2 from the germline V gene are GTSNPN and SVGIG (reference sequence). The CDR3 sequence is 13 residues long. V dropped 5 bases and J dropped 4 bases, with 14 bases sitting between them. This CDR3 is CAWAAGPGTEAFF. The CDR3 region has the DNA TGTGCCTGGGCAGCAGGGCCTGGCACTGAAGCTTTCTTT.

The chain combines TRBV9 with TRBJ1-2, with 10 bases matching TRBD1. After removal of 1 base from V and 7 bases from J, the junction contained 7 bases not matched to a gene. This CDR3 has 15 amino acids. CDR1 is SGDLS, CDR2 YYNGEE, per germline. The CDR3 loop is CASSVQTGGAGGYTF. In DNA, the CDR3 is TGTGCCAGCAGCGTACAGACAGGGGGCGCGGGTGGCTACACCTTC.

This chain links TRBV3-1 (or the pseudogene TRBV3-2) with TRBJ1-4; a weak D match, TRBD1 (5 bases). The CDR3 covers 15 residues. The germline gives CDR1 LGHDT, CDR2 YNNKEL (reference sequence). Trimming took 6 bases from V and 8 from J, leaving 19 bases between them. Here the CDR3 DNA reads TGTGCCAGCAGGGGGACCCATTCGGGAGGCGAAAAACTGTTTTTT. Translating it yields CASRGTHSGGEKLFF.

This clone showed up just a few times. The CDR3 coding sequence is TGTGCCAGCAGCTGGACAGGGAGGGCGAACACTGAAGCTTTCTTT. It translates to CASSWTGRANTEAFF. The chain combines TRBV11-2 with TRBJ1-1, with 8 bases that match TRBD1. The CDR3 extends over 15 amino acids. Germline V gene lookup returns CDR1 SGHAT and CDR2 FQNNGV. The V and J ends lost 4 bases and 1 base, in that order; junction bases with no gene match: 5. Supplemented by reference TRBV11-2 and TRBJ1-1, the full variable domain reads EAGVAQSPRYKIIEKRQSVAFWCNPISGHATLYWYQQILGQGPKLLIQFQNNGVVDDSQLPKDRFSAERLKGVDSTLKIQPAKLEDSAVYLCASSWTGRANTEAFFGQGTRLTVV.

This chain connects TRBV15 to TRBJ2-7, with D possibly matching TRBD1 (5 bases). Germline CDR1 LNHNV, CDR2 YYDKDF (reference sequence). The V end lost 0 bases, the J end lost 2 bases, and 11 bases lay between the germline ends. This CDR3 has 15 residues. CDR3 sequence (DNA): TGTGCCACCAGCAGAGACAGGGTAAGACCCTACGAGCAGTACTTC. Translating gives CATSRDRVRPYEQYF.

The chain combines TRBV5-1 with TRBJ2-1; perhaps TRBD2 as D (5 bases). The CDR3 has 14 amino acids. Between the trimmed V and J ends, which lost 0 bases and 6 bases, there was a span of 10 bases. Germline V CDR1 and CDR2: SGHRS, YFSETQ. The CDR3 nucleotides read TGCGCCAGCAGCTTGGATCCGGGGTTCAATGAGCAGTTCTTC. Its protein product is CASSLDPGFNEQFF.

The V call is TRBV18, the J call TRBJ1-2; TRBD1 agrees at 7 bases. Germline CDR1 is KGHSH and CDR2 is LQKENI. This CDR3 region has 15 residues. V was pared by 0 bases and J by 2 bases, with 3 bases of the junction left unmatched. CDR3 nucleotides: TGTGCCAGCTCACCACCTGGACAGGCCAACTATGGCTACACCTTC. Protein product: CASSPPGQANYGYTF.

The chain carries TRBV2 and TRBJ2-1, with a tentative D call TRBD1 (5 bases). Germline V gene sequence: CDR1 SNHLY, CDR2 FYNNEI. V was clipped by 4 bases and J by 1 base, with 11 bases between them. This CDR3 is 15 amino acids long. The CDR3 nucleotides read TGTGCCAGCAGTGGGGGCCGTGGGTCCTACAATGAGCAGTTCTTC. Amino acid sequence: CASSGGRGSYNEQFF.

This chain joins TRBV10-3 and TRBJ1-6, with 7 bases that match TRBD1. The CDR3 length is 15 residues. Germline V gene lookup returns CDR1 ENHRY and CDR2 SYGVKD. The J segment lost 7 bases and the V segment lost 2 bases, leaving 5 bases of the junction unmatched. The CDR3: CAISERQGQNSPLHF. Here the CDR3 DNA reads TGTGCCATCAGTGAGAGACAGGGCCAAAATTCACCCCTCCACTTT.

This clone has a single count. The CDR3: CASSPRGSPLHF. DNA of the CDR3: TGTGCCAGTAGTCCCAGAGGTTCACCCCTCCACTTT. This sequence joins TRBV19 and TRBJ1-6; D is ambiguous. The CDR3 runs 12 residues. Between the trimmed V and J ends, which lost 5 bases and 9 bases, there was a span of 8 bases. Germline CDR1 reads LNHDA; CDR2 reads SQIVND (reference sequence).

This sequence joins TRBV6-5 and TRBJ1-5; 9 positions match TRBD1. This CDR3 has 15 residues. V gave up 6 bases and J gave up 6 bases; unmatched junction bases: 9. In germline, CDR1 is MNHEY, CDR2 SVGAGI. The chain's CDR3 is CASSLDRGRSQPQHF. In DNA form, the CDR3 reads TGTGCCAGCAGCTTGGACAGGGGTAGGAGTCAGCCCCAGCATTTT.

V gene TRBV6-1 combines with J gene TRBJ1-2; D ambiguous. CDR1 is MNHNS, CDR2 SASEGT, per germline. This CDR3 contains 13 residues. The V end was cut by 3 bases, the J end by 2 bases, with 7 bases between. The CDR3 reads CASSEAGNYGYTF. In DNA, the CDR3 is TGTGCCAGCAGTGAGGCGGGAAACTATGGCTACACCTTC.

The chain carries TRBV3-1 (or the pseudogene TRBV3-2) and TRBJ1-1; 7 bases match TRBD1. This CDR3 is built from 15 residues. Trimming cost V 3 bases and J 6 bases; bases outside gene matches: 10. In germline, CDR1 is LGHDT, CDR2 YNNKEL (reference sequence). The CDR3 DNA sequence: TGTGCCAGCAGCCAGCGGACAGGCGGCGGTTCTGAAGCTTTCTTT. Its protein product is CASSQRTGGGSEAFF.

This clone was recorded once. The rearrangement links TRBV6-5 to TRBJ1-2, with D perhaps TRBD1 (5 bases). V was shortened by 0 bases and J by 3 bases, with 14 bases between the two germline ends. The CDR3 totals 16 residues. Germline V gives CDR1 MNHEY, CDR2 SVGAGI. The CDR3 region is CASSYSIRPGDYGYTF. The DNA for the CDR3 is TGTGCCAGCAGTTACTCGATAAGGCCGGGGGACTATGGCTACACCTTC.

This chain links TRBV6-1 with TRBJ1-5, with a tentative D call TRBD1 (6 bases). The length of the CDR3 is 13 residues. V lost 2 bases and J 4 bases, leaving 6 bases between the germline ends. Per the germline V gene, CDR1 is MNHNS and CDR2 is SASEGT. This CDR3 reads CASSERGNQPQHF. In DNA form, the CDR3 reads TGTGCCAGCAGTGAAAGGGGGAATCAGCCCCAGCATTTT.

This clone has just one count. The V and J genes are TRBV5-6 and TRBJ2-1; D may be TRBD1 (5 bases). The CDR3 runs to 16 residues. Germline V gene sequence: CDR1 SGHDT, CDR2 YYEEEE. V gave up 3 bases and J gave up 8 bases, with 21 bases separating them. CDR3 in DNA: TGTGCCAGCAGCTCCTACGCGGCAGGGCGAGAGGATGAGCAGTTCTTC. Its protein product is CASSSYAAGREDEQFF.

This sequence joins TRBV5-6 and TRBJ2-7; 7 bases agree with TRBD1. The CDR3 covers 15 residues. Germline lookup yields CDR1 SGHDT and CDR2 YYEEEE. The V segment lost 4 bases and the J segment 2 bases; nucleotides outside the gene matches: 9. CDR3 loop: CASSTGTTGPYEQYF. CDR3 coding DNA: TGTGCCAGCAGCACGGGGACGACAGGGCCCTACGAGCAGTACTTC.

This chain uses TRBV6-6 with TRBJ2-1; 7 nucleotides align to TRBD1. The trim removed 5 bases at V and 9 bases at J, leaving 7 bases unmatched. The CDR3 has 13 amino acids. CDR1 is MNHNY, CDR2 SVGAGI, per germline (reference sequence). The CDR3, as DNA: TGTGCCAGCAGTGCTACTGCAGGGGGTGAGCAGTTCTTC. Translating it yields CASSATAGGEQFF.

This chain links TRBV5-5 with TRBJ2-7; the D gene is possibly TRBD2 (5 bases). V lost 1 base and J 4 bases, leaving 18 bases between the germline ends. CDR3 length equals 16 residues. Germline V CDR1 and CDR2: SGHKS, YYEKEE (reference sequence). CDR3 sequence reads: CASSLFNRPTSYEQYF. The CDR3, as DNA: TGTGCCAGCAGCTTGTTCAACAGACCAACTAGTTACGAGCAGTACTTC.

CDR3 region: CATSDLDRGGTGELFF. The DNA for the CDR3 is TGTGCCACCAGTGACCTGGACAGGGGAGGCACCGGGGAGCTGTTTTTT. This chain connects TRBV24-1 to TRBJ2-2; 9 bases fit TRBD1. Germline V gene data show CDR1 as KGHDR and CDR2 as SFDVKD. Losses at the gene ends were 4 bases for V and 4 bases for J; bases not matched to a gene: 6. This CDR3 spans 16 amino acids.

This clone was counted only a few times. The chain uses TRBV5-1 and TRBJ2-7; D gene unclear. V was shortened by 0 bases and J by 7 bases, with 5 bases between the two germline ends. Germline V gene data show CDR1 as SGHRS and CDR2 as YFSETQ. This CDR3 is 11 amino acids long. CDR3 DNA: TGCGCCAGCAGCTTGGGCAGGGAGCAGTACTTC. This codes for CASSLGREQYF. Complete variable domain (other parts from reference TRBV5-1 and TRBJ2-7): KAGVTQTPRYLIKTRGQQVTLSCSPISGHRSVSWYQQTPGQGLQFLFEYFSETQRNKGNFPGRFSGRQFSNSRSEMNVSTLELGDSALYLCASSLGREQYFGPGTRLTVT.

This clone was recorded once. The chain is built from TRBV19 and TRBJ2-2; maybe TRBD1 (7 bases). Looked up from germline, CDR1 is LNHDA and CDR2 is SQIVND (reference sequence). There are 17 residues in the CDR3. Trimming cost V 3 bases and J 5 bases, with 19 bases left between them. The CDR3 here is CASSIGWRDSRTGELFF. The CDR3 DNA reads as TGTGCCAGTAGTATCGGATGGAGGGACAGTCGAACCGGGGAGCTGTTTTTT.

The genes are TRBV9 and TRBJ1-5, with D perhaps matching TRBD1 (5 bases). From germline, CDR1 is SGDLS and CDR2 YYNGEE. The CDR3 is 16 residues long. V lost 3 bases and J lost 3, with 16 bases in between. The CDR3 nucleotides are TGTGCCAGCAGCGGGGGGGACTCGAACTCCAATCAGCCCCAGCATTTT. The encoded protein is CASSGGDSNSNQPQHF.